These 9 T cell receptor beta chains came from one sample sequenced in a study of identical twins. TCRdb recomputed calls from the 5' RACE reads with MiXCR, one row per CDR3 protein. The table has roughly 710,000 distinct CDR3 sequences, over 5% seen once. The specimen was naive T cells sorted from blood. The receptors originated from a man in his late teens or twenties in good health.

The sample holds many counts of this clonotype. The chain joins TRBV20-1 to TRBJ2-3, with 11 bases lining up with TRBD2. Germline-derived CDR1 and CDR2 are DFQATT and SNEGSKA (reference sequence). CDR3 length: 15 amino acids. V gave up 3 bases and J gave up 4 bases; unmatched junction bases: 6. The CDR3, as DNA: TGCAGTGCTAGCCCACTAGCGGGAGACGCAGATACGCAGTATTTT. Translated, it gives CSASPLAGDADTQYF.

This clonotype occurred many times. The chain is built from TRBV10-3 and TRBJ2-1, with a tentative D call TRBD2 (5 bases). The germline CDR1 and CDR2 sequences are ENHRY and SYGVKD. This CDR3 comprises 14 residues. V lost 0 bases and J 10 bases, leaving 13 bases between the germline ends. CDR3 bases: TGTGCCATCAGTGAGTCTGAGCGGTTGGGAGAGCAGTTCTTC. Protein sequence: CAISESERLGEQFF.

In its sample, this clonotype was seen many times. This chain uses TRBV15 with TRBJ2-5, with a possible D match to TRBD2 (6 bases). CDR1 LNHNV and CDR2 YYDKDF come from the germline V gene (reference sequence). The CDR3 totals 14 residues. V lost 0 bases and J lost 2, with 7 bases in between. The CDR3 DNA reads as TGTGCCACCAGCAGAGATGGACTACAAGAGACCCAGTACTTC. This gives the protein CATSRDGLQETQYF.

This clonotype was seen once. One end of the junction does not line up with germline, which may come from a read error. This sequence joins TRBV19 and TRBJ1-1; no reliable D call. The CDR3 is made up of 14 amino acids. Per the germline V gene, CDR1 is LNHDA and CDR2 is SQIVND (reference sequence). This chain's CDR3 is CASSITTVNTEAFF. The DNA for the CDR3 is TGTGCTAGTAGTATTACGACGGTTAACACTGAAGCTTTCTTT.

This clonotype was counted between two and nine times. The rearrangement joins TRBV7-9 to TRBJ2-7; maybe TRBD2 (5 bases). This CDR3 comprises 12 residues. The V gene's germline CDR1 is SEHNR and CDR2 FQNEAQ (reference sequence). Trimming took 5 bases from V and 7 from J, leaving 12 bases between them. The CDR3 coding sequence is TGTGCCAGCAGCCCTCCCGAGGGAGAGCAGTACTTC. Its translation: CASSPPEGEQYF.

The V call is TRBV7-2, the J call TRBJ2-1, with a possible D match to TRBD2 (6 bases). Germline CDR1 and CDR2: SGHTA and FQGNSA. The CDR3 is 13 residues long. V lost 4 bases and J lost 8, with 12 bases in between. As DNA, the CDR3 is TGTGCCAGCAGCTCTAGCGCTAGGGATGAGCAGTTCTTC. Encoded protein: CASSSSARDEQFF.

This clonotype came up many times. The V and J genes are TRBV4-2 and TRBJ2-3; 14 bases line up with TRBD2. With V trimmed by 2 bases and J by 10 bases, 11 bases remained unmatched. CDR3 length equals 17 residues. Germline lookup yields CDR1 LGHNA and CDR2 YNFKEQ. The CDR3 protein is CASSQISRGLAGAAQYF. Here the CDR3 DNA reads TGTGCCAGCAGCCAAATCTCGCGGGGACTAGCGGGAGCCGCGCAGTATTTT.

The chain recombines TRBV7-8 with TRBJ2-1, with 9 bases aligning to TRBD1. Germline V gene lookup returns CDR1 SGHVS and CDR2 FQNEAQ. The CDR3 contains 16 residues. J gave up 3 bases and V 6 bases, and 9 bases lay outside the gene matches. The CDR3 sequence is CASSPEGQGDYNEQFF. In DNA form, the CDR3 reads TGTGCCAGCAGTCCAGAGGGACAGGGAGACTACAATGAGCAGTTCTTC.

This CDR3 is CASSQDMRQGFYGYTF. Written as DNA, the CDR3 is TGTGCCAGCAGCCAAGATATGAGGCAGGGGTTTTATGGCTACACCTTC. The chain combines TRBV14 with TRBJ1-2; a possible D gene is TRBD1 (6 bases). CDR1 is SGHDN, CDR2 FVKESK, per germline. The length of the CDR3 is 16 residues. Trimming stripped 0 bases from V and 5 bases from J, with 16 bases between.